The clone carrying this TCR beta chain was seen a few times. No antigen is known for it. This sample was taken from a study of T cells after yellow fever vaccination. Whole-study results and caveats: Abundant bulk-population clonotypes could contaminate the FACS-sorted repertoires. Researchers report a weaker secondary response that nonetheless peaked faster, day 5 versus 15.

Germline assignment: CDR1 DFQATT and CDR2 SNEGSKA (reference sequence). The CDR3 is made up of 11 amino acids. Trimming shortened V by 5 bases and J by 4 bases, and 9 bases separated the two germline ends. Universal primer sites and UMIs were introduced during 5'RACE template-switching synthesis of TCR cDNA. TCRdb re-called the 5' RACE reads through MiXCR, storing one row per CDR3 protein. The profile shows some 560,000 distinct CDR3 sequences, 15% to 20% of them singletons. This TCR derives from a man aged 30 to 45 who received the YFV17D yellow fever vaccine. The sample in question was PBMCs, obtained 15 days after the yellow fever booster vaccination. V usage is TRBV20-1 and J usage is TRBJ2-7; no clear D. The CDR3 DNA sequence: TGCAGTGCTCAGGATCAATACGAGCAGTACTTC. Protein sequence: CSAQDQYEQYF.